The T cell receptor beta chain under discussion was sequenced for a study of glioma-infiltrating T cells after dendritic cell vaccination. The CDR3 is 13 residues long. V was pared by 0 bases and J by 7 bases, with 9 bases between. CDR1 is LGHNA, CDR2 YSLEER, per germline. As to time point: after dendritic cell vaccination, including at tumor progression/relapse. Patients had residual fresh-frozen tumor tissue and more than two years of survival data. TCRdb's copy holds only in-frame clones and misses some; the assay was immunoSEQ multiplex PCR. The table shows about 65,000 clones, with around nine tenths occurring only once.

The J gene is TRBJ1-1, the V gene TRBV4-3; unclear D gene. The sample here was blood, taken after dendritic cell vaccination. The receptor's source is a human donor with glioblastoma. The CDR3 reads CASSQDTRDEAFF. The CDR3 DNA reads TGCGCCAGCAGCCAAGATACTCGGGATGAAGCTTTCTTT.